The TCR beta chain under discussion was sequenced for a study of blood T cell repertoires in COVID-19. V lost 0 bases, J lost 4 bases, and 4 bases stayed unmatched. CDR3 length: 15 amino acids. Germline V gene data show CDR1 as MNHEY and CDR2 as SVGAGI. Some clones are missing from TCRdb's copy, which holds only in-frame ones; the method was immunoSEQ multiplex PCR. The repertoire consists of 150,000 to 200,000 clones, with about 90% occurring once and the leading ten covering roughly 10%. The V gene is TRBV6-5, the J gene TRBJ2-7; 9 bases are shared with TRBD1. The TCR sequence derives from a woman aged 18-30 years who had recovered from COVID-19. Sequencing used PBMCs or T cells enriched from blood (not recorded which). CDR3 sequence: CASSYSRDREYEQYF. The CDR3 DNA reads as TGTGCCAGCAGTTACTCACGGGACAGGGAATACGAGCAGTACTTC.